This T cell receptor beta chain originates from a study of blood T cell repertoires in COVID-19. At the level of the study: Researchers got acute and convalescent COVID-19 samples from the United States, Italy and Spain. PBMCs, B-cell-depleted T cells, or T cells provided the cDNA or gDNA that made up the material.

TCRdb keeps only in-frame clones here, not all; method: immunoSEQ multiplex PCR. Of 100,000 to 150,000 clones listed, around three quarters are singletons. Germline trimming cut 6 bases from V and 2 bases from J; bases unmatched to any gene: 9. The length of the CDR3 is 15 residues. CDR1 is MNHEY, CDR2 SVGAGI, per germline. The sequenced material came from peripheral blood. This chain uses TRBV6-5 with TRBJ2-7; 8 bases line up with TRBD2. The receptor's source is a man aged 40-49 years with active or convalescent COVID-19. CDR3 residues: CASSRSIAGTYEQYF. DNA of the CDR3: TGTGCCAGCAGCCGCTCTATAGCGGGGACCTACGAGCAGTACTTC.